This T cell receptor (beta chain) is from a study of T cells after yellow fever vaccination. General study points: It was a weaker secondary response, yet one that peaked faster, at day 5 versus 15. Abundant clonotypes (contaminants from the bulk population) could be present in FACS-sorted repertoires. Clonotypes found in both CD4 and CD8 compartments made up a small share.

Template switching with 5'RACE generated the TCR cDNA and added a universal primer site and UMIs. MiXCR, run by TCRdb on the 5' RACE reads, gives a single entry per CDR3 protein. The sample lists some 560,000 distinct CDR3 sequences, about a sixth occurring once. At least ten counts were recorded for this clonotype. Its antigen is unidentified. Losses at the gene ends were 3 bases for V and 9 bases for J; bases not matched to a gene: 7. Germline values: CDR1 LGHDT, CDR2 YNNKEL (reference sequence). This CDR3 has 15 amino acids. This clonotype was sampled from a man younger than 35 who received the YFV17D yellow fever vaccine. The specimen comprised PBMCs, sampled about 5 days after the first yellow fever vaccination. V and J are TRBV3-1 and TRBJ2-1; TRBD1 aligns across 11 bases. CDR3: CASSQFGQGAGEQFF. For the CDR3, the DNA is TGTGCCAGCAGCCAGTTTGGACAGGGGGCGGGTGAGCAGTTCTTC.